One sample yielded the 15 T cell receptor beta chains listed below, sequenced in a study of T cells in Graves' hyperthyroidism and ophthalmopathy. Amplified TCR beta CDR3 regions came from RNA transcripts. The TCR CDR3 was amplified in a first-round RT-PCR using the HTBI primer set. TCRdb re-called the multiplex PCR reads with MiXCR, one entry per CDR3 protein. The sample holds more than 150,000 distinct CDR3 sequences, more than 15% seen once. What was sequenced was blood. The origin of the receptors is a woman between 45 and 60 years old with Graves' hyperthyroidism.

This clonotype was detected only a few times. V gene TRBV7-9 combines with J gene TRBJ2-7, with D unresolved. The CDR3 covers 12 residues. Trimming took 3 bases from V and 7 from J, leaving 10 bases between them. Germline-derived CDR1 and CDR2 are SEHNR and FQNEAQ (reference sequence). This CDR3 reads CASSFSSTEQYF. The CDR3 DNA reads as TGTGCCAGCAGCTTCTCGTCTACAGAGCAGTACTTC.

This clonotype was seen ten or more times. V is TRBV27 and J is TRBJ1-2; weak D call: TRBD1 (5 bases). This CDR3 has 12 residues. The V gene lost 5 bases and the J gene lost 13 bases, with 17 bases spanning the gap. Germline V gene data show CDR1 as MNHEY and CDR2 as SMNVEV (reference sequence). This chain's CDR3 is CASSGAWGFFTF. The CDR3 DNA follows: TGTGCCAGCAGTGGAGCGTGGGGGTTTTTCACCTTC.

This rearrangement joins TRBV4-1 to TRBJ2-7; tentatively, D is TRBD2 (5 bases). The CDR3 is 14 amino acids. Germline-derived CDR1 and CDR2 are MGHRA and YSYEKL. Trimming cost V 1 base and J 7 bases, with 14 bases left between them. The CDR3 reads CASSQGRHSGEQYF. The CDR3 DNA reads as TGCGCCAGCAGCCAAGGGCGACATTCGGGAGAGCAGTACTTC.

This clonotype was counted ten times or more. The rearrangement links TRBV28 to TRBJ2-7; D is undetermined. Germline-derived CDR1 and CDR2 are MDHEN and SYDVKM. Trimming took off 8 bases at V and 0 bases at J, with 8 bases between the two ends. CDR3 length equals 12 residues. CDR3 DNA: TGTGCCAGCTCTGACATCTCCTACGAGCAGTACTTC. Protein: CASSDISYEQYF.

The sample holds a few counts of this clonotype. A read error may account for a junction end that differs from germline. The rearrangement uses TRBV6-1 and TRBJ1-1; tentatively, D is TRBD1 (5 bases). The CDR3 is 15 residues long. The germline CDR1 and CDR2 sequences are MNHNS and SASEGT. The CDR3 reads CASRPRGVAITEDFF. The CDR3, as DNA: TGTGCCAGCAGACCCCGGGGGGTAGCCATCACTGAAGATTTCTTT.

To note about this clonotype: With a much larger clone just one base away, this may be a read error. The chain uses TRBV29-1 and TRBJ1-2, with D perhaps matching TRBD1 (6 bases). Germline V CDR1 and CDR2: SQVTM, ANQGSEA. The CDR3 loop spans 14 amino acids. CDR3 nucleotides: TGCAGCGTTTTTACAGGGTTGCAGAGCTATGGCTCCACCTTC. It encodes CSVFTGLQSYGSTF. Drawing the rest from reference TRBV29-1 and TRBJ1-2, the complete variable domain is SAVISQKPSRDICQRGTSLTIQCQVDSQVTMMFWYRQQPGQSLTLIATANQGSEATYESGFVIDKFPISRPNLTFSTLTVSNMSPEDSSIYLCSVFTGLQSYGSTFGSGTRLTVV.

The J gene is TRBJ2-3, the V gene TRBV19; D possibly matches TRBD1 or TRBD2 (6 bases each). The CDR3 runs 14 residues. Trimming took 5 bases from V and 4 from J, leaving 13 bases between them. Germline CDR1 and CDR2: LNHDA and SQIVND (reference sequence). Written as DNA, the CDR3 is TGTGCCAGTAGTTGGGGGGCCGAGGCAGATACGCAGTATTTT. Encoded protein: CASSWGAEADTQYF.

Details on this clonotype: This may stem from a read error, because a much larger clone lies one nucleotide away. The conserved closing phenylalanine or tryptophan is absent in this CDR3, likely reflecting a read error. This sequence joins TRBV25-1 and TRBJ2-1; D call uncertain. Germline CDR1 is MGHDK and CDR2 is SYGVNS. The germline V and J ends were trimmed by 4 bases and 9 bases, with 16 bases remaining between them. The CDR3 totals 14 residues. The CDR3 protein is CASSVMSPTGEQFS. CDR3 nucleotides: TGTGCCAGCAGTGTCATGTCTCCTACTGGTGAGCAGTTCTCC.

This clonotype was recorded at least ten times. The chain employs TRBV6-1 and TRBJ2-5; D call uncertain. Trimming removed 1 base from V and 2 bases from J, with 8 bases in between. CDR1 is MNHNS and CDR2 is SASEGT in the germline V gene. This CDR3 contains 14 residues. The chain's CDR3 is CASSEGLEQETQYF. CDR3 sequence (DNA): TGTGCCAGCAGTGAAGGGCTGGAACAAGAGACCCAGTACTTC.

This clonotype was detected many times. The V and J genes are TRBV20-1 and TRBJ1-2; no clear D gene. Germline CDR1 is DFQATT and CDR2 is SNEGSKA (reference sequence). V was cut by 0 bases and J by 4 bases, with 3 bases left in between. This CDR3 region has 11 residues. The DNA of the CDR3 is TGCAGTGCTAGAGATCCCTATGGCTACACCTTC. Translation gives CSARDPYGYTF.

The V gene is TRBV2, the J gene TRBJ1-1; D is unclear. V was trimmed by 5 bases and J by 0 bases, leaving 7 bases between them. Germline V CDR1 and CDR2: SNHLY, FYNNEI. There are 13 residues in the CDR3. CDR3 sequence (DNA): TGTGCCAGCAGTCCGCGGATGAACACTGAAGCTTTCTTT. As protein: CASSPRMNTEAFF.

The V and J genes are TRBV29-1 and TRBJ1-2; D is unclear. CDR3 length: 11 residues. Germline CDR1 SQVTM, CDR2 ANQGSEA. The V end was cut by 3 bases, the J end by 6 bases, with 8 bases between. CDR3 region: CSVDPGNGYTF. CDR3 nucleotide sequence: TGCAGCGTTGACCCTGGCAATGGCTACACCTTC.

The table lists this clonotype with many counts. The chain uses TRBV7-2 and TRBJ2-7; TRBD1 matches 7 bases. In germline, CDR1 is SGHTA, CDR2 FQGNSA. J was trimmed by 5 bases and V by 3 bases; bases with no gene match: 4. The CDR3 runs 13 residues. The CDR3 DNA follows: TGTGCCAGCAGCTTCTACAGGGGCAACGAGCAGTACTTC. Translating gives CASSFYRGNEQYF.

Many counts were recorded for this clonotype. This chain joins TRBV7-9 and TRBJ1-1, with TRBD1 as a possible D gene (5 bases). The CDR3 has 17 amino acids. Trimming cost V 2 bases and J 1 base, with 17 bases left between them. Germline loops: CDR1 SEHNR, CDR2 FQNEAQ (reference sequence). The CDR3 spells CASSLIVGVRPNTEAFF. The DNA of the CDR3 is TGTGCCAGCAGCTTAATCGTAGGGGTTCGGCCGAACACTGAAGCTTTCTTT.

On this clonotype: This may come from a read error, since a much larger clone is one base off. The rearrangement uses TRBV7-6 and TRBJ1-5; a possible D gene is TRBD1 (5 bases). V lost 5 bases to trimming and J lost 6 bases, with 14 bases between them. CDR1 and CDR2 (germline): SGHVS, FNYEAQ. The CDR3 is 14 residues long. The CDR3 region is CASSLGRGFQPQHF. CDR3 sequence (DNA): TGTGCCAGCAGCCTGGGACGGGGGTTTCAGCCCCAGCATTTT.